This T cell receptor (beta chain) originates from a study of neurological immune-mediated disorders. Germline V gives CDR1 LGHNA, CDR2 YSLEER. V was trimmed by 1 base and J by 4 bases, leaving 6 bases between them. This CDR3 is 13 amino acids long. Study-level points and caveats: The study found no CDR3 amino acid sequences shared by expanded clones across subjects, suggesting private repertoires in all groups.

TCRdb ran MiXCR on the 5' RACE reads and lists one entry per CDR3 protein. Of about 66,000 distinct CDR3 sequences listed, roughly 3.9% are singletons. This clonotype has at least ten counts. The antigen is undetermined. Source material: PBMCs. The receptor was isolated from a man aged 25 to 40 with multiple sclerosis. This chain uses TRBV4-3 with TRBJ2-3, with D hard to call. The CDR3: CASSQAAPDTQYF. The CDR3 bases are TGCGCCAGCAGCCAAGCCGCCCCAGATACGCAGTATTTT.